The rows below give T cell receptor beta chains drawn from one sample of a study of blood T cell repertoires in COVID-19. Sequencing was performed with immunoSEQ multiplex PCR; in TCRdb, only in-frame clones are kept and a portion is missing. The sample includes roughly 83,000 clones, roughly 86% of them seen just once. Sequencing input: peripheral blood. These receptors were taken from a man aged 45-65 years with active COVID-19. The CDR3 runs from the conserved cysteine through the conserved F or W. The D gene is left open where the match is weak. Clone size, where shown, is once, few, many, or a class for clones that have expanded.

CDR3aa: CASSYEGAGSTDTQYF
CDR3nt: TGTGCCAGCAGTTACGAAGGCGCGGGGTCTACAGATACGCAGTATTTT
v_gene: TRBV6-2/TRBV6-3
abundance: -
j_gene: TRBJ2-3
d_gene: -

CDR3aa: CASSLGGYGYTF
CDR3nt: TGTGCCAGCAGTCTAGGGGGTTATGGCTACACCTTC
v_gene: TRBV28
abundance: -
j_gene: TRBJ1-2
d_gene: -

CDR3aa: CASSLEGGPGYGYTF
CDR3nt: TGTGCCAGCAGCTTAGAGGGGGGGCCAGGGTATGGCTACACCTTC
v_gene: TRBV7-9
abundance: -
j_gene: TRBJ1-2
d_gene: -

CDR3aa: CASSTDRGGNTEAFF
CDR3nt: TGTGCCAGTAGTACCGACAGGGGAGGTAACACTGAAGCTTTCTTT
v_gene: TRBV19
abundance: -
j_gene: TRBJ1-1
d_gene: TRBD1

CDR3aa: CASRPTGTGNRNTIYF
CDR3nt: TGTGCCAGCAGACCAACTGGGACAGGGAATAGAAACACCATATATTTT
v_gene: TRBV28
abundance: -
j_gene: TRBJ1-3
d_gene: TRBD1

CDR3aa: CASSSRQGGGTEAFF
CDR3nt: TGTGCCAGCAGCTCCCGCCAGGGGGGTGGGACTGAAGCTTTCTTT
v_gene: TRBV7-3
abundance: -
j_gene: TRBJ1-1
d_gene: TRBD1

CDR3aa: CASSLTGQNFYEQYF
CDR3nt: TGTGCCAGCAGTTTAACCGGACAAAACTTCTACGAGCAGTACTTC
v_gene: TRBV27
abundance: -
j_gene: TRBJ2-7
d_gene: -

CDR3aa: CAWSLQGVRSYEQYF
CDR3nt: TGTGCCTGGAGTCTGCAAGGAGTGCGCTCCTACGAGCAGTACTTC
v_gene: TRBV30
abundance: -
j_gene: TRBJ2-7
d_gene: -

CDR3aa: CASTESVNSNYEQYF
CDR3nt: TGTGCCAGCACCGAGAGTGTCAATTCAAACTACGAGCAGTACTTC
v_gene: TRBV6-5
abundance: -
j_gene: TRBJ2-7
d_gene: -

CDR3aa: CASSVRVDGYTF
CDR3nt: TGTGCCAGTAGTGTCAGGGTGGATGGCTACACCTTC
v_gene: TRBV19
abundance: -
j_gene: TRBJ1-2
d_gene: -

CDR3aa: CASSPPDRGGEKLFF
CDR3nt: TGTGCCAGCAGTCCTCCGGACAGGGGCGGTGAAAAACTGTTTTTT
v_gene: TRBV28
abundance: -
j_gene: TRBJ1-4
d_gene: TRBD1

CDR3aa: CASQTGGETQYF
CDR3nt: TGTGCCAGTCAAACGGGGGGAGAGACCCAGTACTTC
v_gene: TRBV7-2
abundance: -
j_gene: TRBJ2-5
d_gene: TRBD2

CDR3aa: CASSPTSYSYEQYF
CDR3nt: TGTGCCAGCAGTCCGACTAGCTACTCCTACGAGCAGTACTTC
v_gene: TRBV27
abundance: -
j_gene: TRBJ2-7
d_gene: TRBD2

CDR3aa: CASRDSLTTDTQYF
CDR3nt: TGTGCCAGCCGGGACAGCCTAACCACAGATACGCAGTATTTT
v_gene: TRBV27
abundance: -
j_gene: TRBJ2-3
d_gene: TRBD1

CDR3aa: CASSLGSGNYGYTF
CDR3nt: TGTGCCAGCAGCTTAGGTTCAGGGAACTATGGCTACACCTTC
v_gene: TRBV11-2
abundance: -
j_gene: TRBJ1-2
d_gene: -

CDR3aa: CASSVGFGGAKNIQYF
CDR3nt: TGTGCCAGCAGCGTAGGTTTCGGGGGGGCCAAAAACATTCAGTACTTC
v_gene: TRBV9
abundance: -
j_gene: TRBJ2-4
d_gene: TRBD2

CDR3aa: CASSENRGFNTEAFF
CDR3nt: TGTGCCAGCAGCGAAAACAGGGGTTTCAACACTGAAGCTTTCTTT
v_gene: TRBV7-3
abundance: -
j_gene: TRBJ1-1
d_gene: TRBD1

CDR3aa: CASSLTAAGGNAGELFF
CDR3nt: TGTGCCAGCAGCTTAACGGCAGCGGGAGGCAACGCCGGGGAGCTGTTTTTT
v_gene: TRBV7-3
abundance: -
j_gene: TRBJ2-2
d_gene: TRBD2

CDR3aa: CASSYRESSYNEQFF
CDR3nt: TGTGCCAGCAGTTACCGGGAGAGCTCCTACAATGAGCAGTTCTTC
v_gene: TRBV6-2/TRBV6-3
abundance: -
j_gene: TRBJ2-1
d_gene: -

CDR3aa: CSASYRGKGNEQFF
CDR3nt: TGCAGTGCTAGTTACAGGGGAAAGGGGAATGAGCAGTTCTTC
v_gene: TRBV20-1
abundance: -
j_gene: TRBJ2-1
d_gene: TRBD1

CDR3aa: CASSLTGSNTEAFF
CDR3nt: TGTGCCAGCAGCCTGACAGGGAGTAACACTGAAGCTTTCTTT
v_gene: TRBV5-4
abundance: -
j_gene: TRBJ1-1
d_gene: TRBD1

CDR3aa: CASSTTGEGVIGSGHVYNEQFF
CDR3nt: TGTGCCAGCTCAACGACAGGGGAAGGTGTGATCGGATCGGGACATGTATACAATGAGCAGTTCTTC
v_gene: TRBV18
abundance: -
j_gene: TRBJ2-1
d_gene: TRBD1

CDR3aa: CASRLEVPRDSLNQPQHF
CDR3nt: TGTGCAAGTCGCTTAGAAGTACCCCGGGACAGCCTCAATCAGCCCCAGCATTTT
v_gene: TRBV12-2
abundance: few
j_gene: TRBJ1-5
d_gene: -

CDR3aa: CATHSKKKGGDYEQYF
CDR3nt: TGTGCCACCCACTCAAAAAAGAAGGGGGGGGATTACGAGCAGTACTTC
v_gene: TRBV6-6
abundance: -
j_gene: TRBJ2-7
d_gene: -

CDR3aa: CASSLSTANTEAFF
CDR3nt: TGTGCCAGCAGCCTTAGTACAGCGAACACTGAAGCTTTCTTT
v_gene: TRBV7-2
abundance: -
j_gene: TRBJ1-1
d_gene: -

CDR3aa: CASSRPLAGVGEQYF
CDR3nt: TGCGCCAGCAGCCGACCACTAGCGGGAGTAGGAGAGCAGTACTTC
v_gene: TRBV4-1
abundance: -
j_gene: TRBJ2-7
d_gene: TRBD2

CDR3aa: CSVPQGRGSYNEQFF
CDR3nt: TGCAGCGTCCCACAGGGTAGGGGATCCTACAATGAGCAGTTCTTC
v_gene: TRBV29-1
abundance: -
j_gene: TRBJ2-1
d_gene: -

CDR3aa: CASRFIGTDTQYF
CDR3nt: TGCGCCAGCAGGTTCATTGGCACAGATACGCAGTATTTT
v_gene: TRBV4-3
abundance: -
j_gene: TRBJ2-3
d_gene: -

CDR3aa: CASSLEAGWNEQYF
CDR3nt: TGTGCCAGCAGCTTAGAAGCAGGGTGGAACGAGCAGTACTTC
v_gene: TRBV11-2
abundance: few
j_gene: TRBJ2-7
d_gene: -

CDR3aa: CASSEARTYVDSPLHF
CDR3nt: TGTGCCAGCAGTGAAGCTCGGACTTATGTCGATTCACCCCTCCACTTT
v_gene: TRBV6-1
abundance: -
j_gene: TRBJ1-6
d_gene: -

CDR3aa: CASSLSVGGSYNEQFF
CDR3nt: TGCGCCAGCAGCCTAAGTGTAGGGGGCTCCTACAATGAGCAGTTCTTC
v_gene: TRBV5-1
abundance: -
j_gene: TRBJ2-1
d_gene: -

CDR3aa: CASSQTGGTDTQYF
CDR3nt: TGCGCCAGCAGCCAAACCGGGGGTACAGATACGCAGTATTTT
v_gene: TRBV5-1
abundance: -
j_gene: TRBJ2-3
d_gene: -

CDR3aa: CAWSYRGNTIYF
CDR3nt: TGTGCCTGGAGCTATCGAGGAAACACCATATATTTT
v_gene: TRBV30
abundance: -
j_gene: TRBJ1-3
d_gene: -

CDR3aa: CASSPGTGINYGYTF
CDR3nt: TGTGCCAGCAGCCCTGGGACAGGGATTAACTATGGCTACACCTTC
v_gene: TRBV7-2
abundance: -
j_gene: TRBJ1-2
d_gene: TRBD1

CDR3aa: CASSYPGQGETQYF
CDR3nt: TGTGCCAGCAGTTACCCCGGACAGGGGGAGACCCAGTACTTC
v_gene: TRBV6-6
abundance: -
j_gene: TRBJ2-5
d_gene: TRBD1

CDR3aa: CASSLSPRQVTGELFF
CDR3nt: TGTGCCAGCAGTTTATCCCCCAGACAGGTGACCGGGGAGCTGTTTTTT
v_gene: TRBV28
abundance: -
j_gene: TRBJ2-2
d_gene: -

CDR3aa: CASSFGQYFTGELFF
CDR3nt: TGTGCCAGCAGCTTTGGACAGTATTTTACCGGGGAGCTGTTTTTT
v_gene: TRBV9
abundance: -
j_gene: TRBJ2-2
d_gene: -

CDR3aa: CASSRDSFYEQYF
CDR3nt: TGTGCCAGCAGTCGGGACAGTTTCTACGAGCAGTACTTC
v_gene: TRBV7-2
abundance: -
j_gene: TRBJ2-7
d_gene: TRBD1

CDR3aa: CASSPVPVQGVDTQYF
CDR3nt: TGCGCCAGCAGCCCGGTGCCGGTCCAGGGGGTAGATACGCAGTATTTT
v_gene: TRBV5-1
abundance: -
j_gene: TRBJ2-3
d_gene: TRBD1

CDR3aa: CASSPYSDSGANVLTF
CDR3nt: TGTGCCAGTAGCCCCTATTCCGACTCTGGGGCCAACGTCCTGACTTTC
v_gene: TRBV19
abundance: -
j_gene: TRBJ2-6
d_gene: -

CDR3aa: CASSPPNTEAFF
CDR3nt: TGTGCCAGCAGTCCCCCAAACACTGAAGCTTTCTTT
v_gene: TRBV28
abundance: -
j_gene: TRBJ1-1
d_gene: -

CDR3aa: CASSTGATEAFF
CDR3nt: TGCGCCAGTTCCACAGGGGCCACTGAAGCTTTCTTT
v_gene: TRBV5-1
abundance: few
j_gene: TRBJ1-1
d_gene: TRBD1

CDR3aa: CSVEGKETGPAYEQYF
CDR3nt: TGCAGCGTTGAAGGCAAAGAGACAGGGCCGGCCTACGAGCAGTACTTC
v_gene: TRBV29-1
abundance: -
j_gene: TRBJ2-7
d_gene: TRBD1

CDR3aa: CASSLDGQAYEQYF
CDR3nt: TGTGCCAGTAGTCTCGACGGCCAGGCCTACGAGCAGTACTTC
v_gene: TRBV19
abundance: -
j_gene: TRBJ2-7
d_gene: -

CDR3aa: CASSQDSGTGYYEQYF
CDR3nt: TGCGCCAGCAGCCAAGATTCCGGGACAGGGTACTACGAGCAGTACTTC
v_gene: TRBV4-3
abundance: -
j_gene: TRBJ2-7
d_gene: TRBD1

CDR3aa: CASSQGGLASQEEQYF
CDR3nt: TGTGCCAGCAGCCAAGGGGGACTAGCTTCCCAGGAGGAGCAGTACTTC
v_gene: TRBV4-2
abundance: -
j_gene: TRBJ2-7
d_gene: TRBD2

CDR3aa: CASSYSFQGGYGYTF
CDR3nt: TGTGCCAGCAGTTACTCGTTCCAAGGGGGCTATGGCTACACCTTC
v_gene: TRBV6-5
abundance: few
j_gene: TRBJ1-2
d_gene: -

CDR3aa: CSGQGAEEQYF
CDR3nt: TGCAGTGGGCAGGGGGCGGAAGAGCAGTACTTC
v_gene: TRBV20-1
abundance: -
j_gene: TRBJ2-7
d_gene: TRBD1

CDR3aa: CASSSGQGRSNEKLFF
CDR3nt: TGCGCCAGCAGCTCAGGACAGGGGAGGTCTAATGAAAAACTGTTTTTT
v_gene: TRBV5-1
abundance: -
j_gene: TRBJ1-4
d_gene: TRBD1

CDR3aa: CASSRLVISNQPQHF
CDR3nt: TGTGCCAGCAGCCGACTCGTAATTAGCAATCAGCCCCAGCATTTT
v_gene: TRBV5-8
abundance: -
j_gene: TRBJ1-5
d_gene: -

CDR3aa: CASSRFGTSGYNEQFF
CDR3nt: TGTGCCAGCAGTAGATTCGGGACTAGCGGCTACAATGAGCAGTTCTTC
v_gene: TRBV2
abundance: -
j_gene: TRBJ2-1
d_gene: TRBD2

CDR3aa: CASSPIAGKPYEQYF
CDR3nt: TGTGCCAGTAGTCCGATAGCGGGGAAACCTTACGAGCAGTACTTC
v_gene: TRBV19
abundance: -
j_gene: TRBJ2-7
d_gene: TRBD2

CDR3aa: CATSLRGGSYEQYF
CDR3nt: TGTGCCACCAGCCTCCGGGGGGGCTCCTACGAGCAGTACTTC
v_gene: TRBV15
abundance: few
j_gene: TRBJ2-7
d_gene: TRBD2

CDR3aa: CASSSGWDEQFF
CDR3nt: TGTGCCAGCAGCTCAGGGTGGGATGAGCAGTTCTTC
v_gene: TRBV9
abundance: -
j_gene: TRBJ2-1
d_gene: -

CDR3aa: CASSPLAGLAGGSDEQFF
CDR3nt: TGTGCCAGCTCACCTCTCGCGGGACTAGCGGGAGGGTCGGATGAGCAGTTCTTC
v_gene: TRBV18
abundance: once
j_gene: TRBJ2-1
d_gene: TRBD2